The 23 T cell receptor beta chains reported below all come from one sample, sequenced in a study of blood T cell repertoires in COVID-19. Clones were read by immunoSEQ multiplex PCR, and TCRdb kept only the in-frame ones, dropping some. Among fewer than 75,000 clones listed, roughly 84% were seen once. Sequenced sample: peripheral blood. These TCRs come from a man aged 70 or older with acute or convalescent COVID-19.

The genes are TRBV14 and TRBJ2-5, with D possibly being TRBD2 (6 bases). The CDR3 consists of 14 residues. Trimming left V 4 bases short and J 2 bases short, with 11 bases between. Per the germline V gene, CDR1 is SGHDN and CDR2 is FVKESK. The CDR3 is CASSPTAGQETQYF. As DNA, the CDR3 is TGTGCCAGCAGCCCAACGGCGGGACAAGAGACCCAGTACTTC.

This rearrangement joins TRBV12-5 to TRBJ2-5, with D maybe TRBD1 (6 bases). V shed 0 bases and J shed 4 bases, with 15 bases lying between them. The CDR3 has 16 residues. Germline V gene lookup returns CDR1 LGHNT and CDR2 FRNRAP. The CDR3 loop is CASGLVLPRGGETQYF. In nucleotides, the CDR3 is TGTGCTAGTGGTTTGGTGTTGCCCAGGGGTGGAGAGACCCAGTACTTC.

This chain links TRBV6-5 with TRBJ1-2, with 9 nucleotides matching TRBD1. This CDR3 region has 15 residues. Germline V CDR1 and CDR2: MNHEY, SVGAGI. Trimming removed 3 bases from V and 8 bases from J; junction bases left unmatched: 10. CDR3 nucleotide sequence: TGTGCCAGCAGTTATCGACAGGGGGGGTTGAGCGGCTACACCTTC. Translated: CASSYRQGGLSGYTF.

The chain uses TRBV15 and TRBJ2-1; 16 bases are shared with TRBD2. J gave up 11 bases and V 11 bases, and 9 bases lay outside the gene matches. Germline CDR1 is LNHNV and CDR2 is YYDKDF (reference sequence). The CDR3 spans 14 residues. The CDR3 coding sequence is TGTGCCGTCGACCTGGGACTAGCGGGGGGGAAGCAGTTCTTC. This encodes CAVDLGLAGGKQFF.

V and J are TRBV7-3 and TRBJ1-4; D perhaps matches TRBD1 (5 bases). The CDR3 loop spans 14 amino acids. Germline-derived CDR1 and CDR2 are SGHTA and FQGTGA. Trimming cost V 3 bases and J 8 bases, with 13 bases left between them. The CDR3 here is CASSFYGHIEKLFF. DNA of the CDR3: TGTGCCAGCAGCTTTTATGGACATATCGAAAAACTGTTTTTT.

The chain links TRBV2 to TRBJ1-5; D gene ambiguous. This CDR3 has 13 residues. Germline CDR1 is SNHLY and CDR2 is FYNNEI. V was cut by 2 bases and J by 6 bases, with 8 bases left in between. The DNA of the CDR3 is TGTGCCAGCAGTGAAACATCAAGTCAGCCCCAGCATTTT. Translating it yields CASSETSSQPQHF. Looking up the rest from reference TRBV2 and TRBJ1-5 gives the full variable domain: EPEVTQTPSHQVTQMGQEVILRCVPISNHLYFYWYRQILGQKVEFLVSFYNNEISEKSEIFDDQFSVERPDGSNFTLKIRSTKLEDSAMYFCASSETSSQPQHFGDGTRLSIL.

The chain couples TRBV30 to TRBJ1-2; 8 nucleotides align to TRBD1. V shed 0 bases, J shed 1 base, and the junction held 4 bases outside the gene matches. The germline gives CDR1 GTSNPN, CDR2 SVGIG (reference sequence). The CDR3 loop spans 15 amino acids. CDR3 sequence: CAWSVTGANNYGYTF. DNA of the CDR3: TGTGCCTGGAGTGTGACAGGGGCGAATAACTATGGCTACACCTTC.

This CDR3 reads CASRFQPGQGGTGELFF. In DNA, the CDR3 is TGTGCCAGCAGATTTCAGCCTGGACAGGGTGGAACCGGGGAGCTGTTTTTT. V and J are TRBV7-9 and TRBJ2-2, with TRBD1 matching over 8 bases. CDR1 and CDR2 from the germline V gene are SEHNR and FQNEAQ (reference sequence). V was clipped by 6 bases and J by 5 bases; unmatched bases: 14. The CDR3 runs 17 residues.

The V and J genes are TRBV7-6 and TRBJ2-7; no reliable D call. The CDR3 is 16 amino acids. V lost 1 base and J lost 0, with 13 bases in between. The germline CDR1 and CDR2 sequences are SGHVS and FNYEAQ. CDR3 coding DNA: TGTGCCAGCAGCTTAGGGCAGTCGCTCCTCTCCTACGAGCAGTACTTC. Its translation: CASSLGQSLLSYEQYF.

The chain couples TRBV5-1 to TRBJ1-5; tentatively, D is TRBD1 (5 bases). The germline V gene has CDR1 SGHRS and CDR2 YFSETQ. With 0 bases removed from V and 5 bases from J, the gap between germline ends came to 9 bases. This CDR3 spans 14 amino acids. This CDR3 is CASSLGGRDQPQHF. In nucleotides, the CDR3 is TGCGCCAGCAGCTTGGGGGGCAGGGATCAGCCCCAGCATTTT.

V and J are TRBV5-1 and TRBJ1-4; a weak D match, TRBD1 (6 bases). The CDR3 length is 15 residues. Germline V gene data show CDR1 as SGHRS and CDR2 as YFSETQ. Trimming stripped 4 bases from V and 4 bases from J, with 14 bases between. Here the CDR3 DNA reads TGCGCCAGCAGCCCGGACAGTCCGAGTAATGAAAAACTGTTTTTT. Translation gives CASSPDSPSNEKLFF. Variable domain in full (rest from reference TRBV5-1 and TRBJ1-4): KAGVTQTPRYLIKTRGQQVTLSCSPISGHRSVSWYQQTPGQGLQFLFEYFSETQRNKGNFPGRFSGRQFSNSRSEMNVSTLELGDSALYLCASSPDSPSNEKLFFGSGTQLSVL.

The CDR3 is CASSHPGGTGGLINSPLHF. In DNA, the CDR3 is TGTGCCAGCAGCCACCCCGGTGGAACGGGGGGGCTTATTAATTCACCCCTCCACTTT. This chain links TRBV9 with TRBJ1-6, with D maybe TRBD1 (6 bases). CDR1 is SGDLS, CDR2 YYNGEE, per germline. There are 19 residues in the CDR3. Trimming removed 4 bases from V and 6 bases from J, with 26 bases in between. Drawing the rest from reference TRBV9 and TRBJ1-6, the complete variable domain is DSGVTQTPKHLITATGQRVTLRCSPRSGDLSVYWYQQSLDQGLQFLIQYYNGEERAKGNILERFSAQQFPDLHSELNLSSLELGDSALYFCASSHPGGTGGLINSPLHFGNGTRLTVT.

The V call is TRBV19, the J call TRBJ2-1, with D possibly matching TRBD2 (5 bases). The CDR3 loop spans 14 amino acids. CDR1 and CDR2 (germline): LNHDA, SQIVND (reference sequence). V lost 3 bases and J lost 2, with 8 bases in between. CDR3 residues: CASSMRAPYNEQFF. The DNA for the CDR3 is TGTGCCAGTAGTATGCGGGCCCCCTACAATGAGCAGTTCTTC.

In this sample, this clone turned up once. J is TRBJ2-2 and V is TRBV7-6, with D possibly being TRBD1 (7 bases). Germline V gene lookup returns CDR1 SGHVS and CDR2 FNYEAQ. This CDR3 comprises 22 residues. Trimming left V 0 bases short and J 6 bases short, with 32 bases between. As DNA, the CDR3 is TGTGCCAGCAGCTTAGCATTCTGGGACAGAAAGCAGGGGGGCCGGTGGGCCGGGGAGCTGTTTTTT. Its translation is CASSLAFWDRKQGGRWAGELFF.

The chain links TRBV4-2 to TRBJ1-4; 7 positions agree with TRBD1. The V and J ends lost 1 base and 10 bases, in that order; junction bases with no gene match: 9. Germline V gene lookup returns CDR1 LGHNA and CDR2 YNFKEQ. This CDR3 spans 15 amino acids. CDR3 region: CASSQGVTQGGKLFF. In DNA, the CDR3 is TGTGCCAGCAGCCAAGGGGTGACTCAGGGGGGAAAACTGTTTTTT.

This clone was counted ten times or more. The chain is built from TRBV20-1 and TRBJ1-2; 8 positions agree with TRBD1. CDR3 length equals 11 residues. The trim removed 6 bases at V and 6 bases at J, leaving 3 bases unmatched. Germline CDR1 DFQATT, CDR2 SNEGSKA (reference sequence). CDR3 sequence: CSAPRGHGYTF. CDR3 sequence (DNA): TGCAGTGCCCCCAGGGGGCATGGCTACACCTTC.

The count of this clone is one. The rearrangement uses TRBV11-3 and TRBJ2-7, with TRBD2 identical over 8 bases. The CDR3 loop spans 13 amino acids. V dropped 1 base and J dropped 7; count of bases not matched to a gene: 3. Looked up from germline, CDR1 is SGHNT and CDR2 is YENEEA. The DNA for the CDR3 is TGTGCCAGCAGCTTAGTTCCTAGCGGGGAGCAGTACTTC. Translation: CASSLVPSGEQYF.

This chain links TRBV5-1 with TRBJ1-5; 11 bases fit TRBD1. Germline V gives CDR1 SGHRS, CDR2 YFSETQ. This CDR3 comprises 16 residues. Trimming removed 4 bases from V and 4 bases from J; junction bases left unmatched: 7. The DNA for the CDR3 is TGCGCCAGCAGCCCTGGACAGGGGGCGCCTAATCAGCCCCAGCATTTT. Protein sequence: CASSPGQGAPNQPQHF. Using reference TRBV5-1 and TRBJ1-5 for the parts outside the CDR3, the full variable domain is KAGVTQTPRYLIKTRGQQVTLSCSPISGHRSVSWYQQTPGQGLQFLFEYFSETQRNKGNFPGRFSGRQFSNSRSEMNVSTLELGDSALYLCASSPGQGAPNQPQHFGDGTRLSIL.

This rearrangement joins TRBV7-3 to TRBJ2-1, with 9 bases matching TRBD1. Germline V lookup: CDR1 SGHTA, CDR2 FQGTGA. The CDR3 totals 14 residues. The ends lost 5 bases at V and 6 bases at J; junction bases unmatched: 5. In nucleotides, the CDR3 is TGTGCCAGCAGCACACAGGGGGCGCGCAATGAGCAGTTCTTC. Translated: CASSTQGARNEQFF.

The chain carries TRBV6-4 and TRBJ1-5; D unclear. Per the germline V gene, CDR1 is MRHNA and CDR2 is SNTAGT. The CDR3 covers 13 residues. V shed 5 bases and J shed 0 bases, with 5 bases lying between them. The CDR3 here is CASSSNSNQPQHF. DNA of the CDR3: TGTGCCAGCAGTTCAAATAGCAATCAGCCCCAGCATTTT.

The CDR3 reads CASSNALGGDTQYF. The CDR3 DNA reads as TGTGCCAGTAGTAATGCTTTAGGCGGAGATACGCAGTATTTT. The chain uses TRBV19 and TRBJ2-3; no clear D gene. This CDR3 has 14 amino acids. The V gene lost 4 bases and the J gene lost 5 bases, with 13 bases spanning the gap. CDR1 LNHDA and CDR2 SQIVND come from the germline V gene (reference sequence).

V usage is TRBV7-6 and J usage is TRBJ1-2, with 7 positions matching TRBD1. Germline lookup yields CDR1 SGHVS and CDR2 FNYEAQ. The CDR3 is made up of 16 amino acids. The J segment lost 7 bases and the V segment lost 5 bases, leaving 16 bases of the junction unmatched. The CDR3 DNA reads as TGTGCCAGCAGCCCCATCGCACAGGGGCGGGACGGTGGCTACACCTTC. Protein sequence: CASSPIAQGRDGGYTF.

This chain uses TRBV6-2 or TRBV6-3 with TRBJ2-1; D not resolved. Trimming stripped 6 bases from V and 8 bases from J, with 17 bases between. Germline-derived CDR1 and CDR2 are MNHEY and SVGEGT. The CDR3 has 14 amino acids. The chain's CDR3 is CASSLRGPLDEQFF. The CDR3 DNA is TGTGCCAGCAGCCTCCGTGGCCCCTTGGATGAGCAGTTCTTC.